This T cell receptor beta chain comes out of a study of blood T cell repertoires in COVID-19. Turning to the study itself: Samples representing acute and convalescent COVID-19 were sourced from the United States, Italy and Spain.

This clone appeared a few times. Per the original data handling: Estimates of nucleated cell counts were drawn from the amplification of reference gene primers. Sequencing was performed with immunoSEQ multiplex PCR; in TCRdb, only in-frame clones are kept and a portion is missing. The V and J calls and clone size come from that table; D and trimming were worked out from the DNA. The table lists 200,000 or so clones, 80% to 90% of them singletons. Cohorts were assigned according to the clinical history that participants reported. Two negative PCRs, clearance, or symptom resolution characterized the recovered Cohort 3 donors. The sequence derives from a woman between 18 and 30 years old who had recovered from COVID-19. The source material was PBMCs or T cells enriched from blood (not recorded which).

CDR3 in amino acids: CSGQINEKLFF. The CDR3 DNA sequence: TGCAGCGGCCAGATAAATGAAAAACTGTTTTTT. The chain joins TRBV29-1 to TRBJ1-4; D uncertain. CDR1 is SQVTM and CDR2 is ANQGSEA in the germline V gene. V lost 7 bases and J 5 bases, leaving 8 bases between the germline ends. This CDR3 region has 11 residues.